This T cell receptor (beta chain) was documented in a study of blood T cell repertoires in COVID-19. Study-wide background: The analysed material was cDNA or gDNA that came from T cells, B-cell-depleted T cells, or PBMCs.

Sequencing used immunoSEQ multiplex PCR; TCRdb keeps in-frame clones, though not all of them. The sample records 250,000 to 300,000 clones, 75% to 90% being singletons. V dropped 5 bases and J dropped 4; count of bases not matched to a gene: 6. The V gene's germline CDR1 is MNHEY and CDR2 SMNVEV (reference sequence). The CDR3 has 14 amino acids. This rearrangement joins TRBV27 to TRBJ2-7; TRBD1 matches 9 bases. This TCR derives from a woman aged 70-85 years with acute or convalescent COVID-19. The sample was peripheral blood. CDR3 nucleotide sequence: TGTGCCAGCAGTGCCTCGGACAGGGGTTACGAGCAGTACTTC. Protein: CASSASDRGYEQYF.